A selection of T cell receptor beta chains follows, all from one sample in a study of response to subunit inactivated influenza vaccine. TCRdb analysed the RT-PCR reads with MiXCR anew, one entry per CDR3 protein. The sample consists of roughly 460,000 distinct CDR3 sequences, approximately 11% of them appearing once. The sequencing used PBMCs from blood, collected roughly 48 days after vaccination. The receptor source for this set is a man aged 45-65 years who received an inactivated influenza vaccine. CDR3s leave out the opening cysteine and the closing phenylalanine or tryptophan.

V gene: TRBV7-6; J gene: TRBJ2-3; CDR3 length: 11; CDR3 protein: ASSLAGTSGTY
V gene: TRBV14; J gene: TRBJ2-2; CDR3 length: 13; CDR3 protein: ASSQVAGYPGELF
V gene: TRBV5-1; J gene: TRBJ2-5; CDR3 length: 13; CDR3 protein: ASRLGQGLQETQY
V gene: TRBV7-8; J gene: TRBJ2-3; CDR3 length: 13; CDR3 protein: ASSFRTGWADTQY
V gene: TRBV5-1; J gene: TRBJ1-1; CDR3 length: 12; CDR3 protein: ASSLAGTTGEAF
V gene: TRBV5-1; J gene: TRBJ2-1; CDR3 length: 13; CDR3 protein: ASSPEVAAYNEQF
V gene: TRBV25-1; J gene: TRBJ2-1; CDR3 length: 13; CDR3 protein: ASSECPTSYNEQF
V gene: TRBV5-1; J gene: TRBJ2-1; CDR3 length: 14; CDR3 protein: ASSLFGLPGVNEQF
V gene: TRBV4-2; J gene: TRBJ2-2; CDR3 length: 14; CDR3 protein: ASSPSQGAKTGELF
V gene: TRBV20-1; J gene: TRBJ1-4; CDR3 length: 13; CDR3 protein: SARTHLGRNGKLF
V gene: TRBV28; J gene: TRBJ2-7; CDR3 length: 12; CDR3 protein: ASGLVAGSYEQY
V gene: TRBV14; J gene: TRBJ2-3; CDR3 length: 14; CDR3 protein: ASSQNQGLGTDTQY
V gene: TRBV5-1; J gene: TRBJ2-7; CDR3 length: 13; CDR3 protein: ASSFLDSESYEQY
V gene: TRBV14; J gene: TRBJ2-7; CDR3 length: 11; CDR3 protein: ASSQARVGEQY
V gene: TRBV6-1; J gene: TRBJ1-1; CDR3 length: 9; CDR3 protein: ASDRGTEAF
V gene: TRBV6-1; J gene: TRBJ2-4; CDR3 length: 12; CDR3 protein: ASGLGQGKGIQY
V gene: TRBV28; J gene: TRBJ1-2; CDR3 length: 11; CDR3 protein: ASSLPINYGYT
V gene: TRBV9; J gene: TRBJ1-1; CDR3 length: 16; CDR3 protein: ASSVVGIGTQLNTEAF
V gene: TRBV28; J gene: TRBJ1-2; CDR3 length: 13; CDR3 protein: ASSAGQVLIWGYT
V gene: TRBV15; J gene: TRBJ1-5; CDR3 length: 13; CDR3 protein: ATSADRDLYQPQH
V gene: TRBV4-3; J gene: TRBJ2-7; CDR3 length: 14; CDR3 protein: ASSQDGAGAYYEQY
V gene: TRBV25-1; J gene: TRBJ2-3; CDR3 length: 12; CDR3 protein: ASSESHKSDTQY
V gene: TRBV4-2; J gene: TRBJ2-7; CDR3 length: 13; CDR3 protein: ASSQELPGSYEQY
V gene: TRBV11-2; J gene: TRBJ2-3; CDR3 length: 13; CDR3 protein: ASSYGHTTTDTQY
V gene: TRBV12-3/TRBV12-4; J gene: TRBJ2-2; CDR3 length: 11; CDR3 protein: ASSLRFTGELF
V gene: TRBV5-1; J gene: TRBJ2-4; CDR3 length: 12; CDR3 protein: ASSLDRALNIQY
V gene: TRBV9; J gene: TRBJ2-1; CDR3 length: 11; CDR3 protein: ASSPRAYNEQF
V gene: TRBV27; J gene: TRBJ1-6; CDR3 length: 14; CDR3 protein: ASRAGRSAYNSPLH
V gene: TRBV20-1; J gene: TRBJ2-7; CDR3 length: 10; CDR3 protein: SQVLIPYEQY
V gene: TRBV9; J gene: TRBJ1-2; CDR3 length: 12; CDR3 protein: ASSVAGGLYGYT
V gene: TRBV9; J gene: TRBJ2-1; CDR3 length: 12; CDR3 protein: ASDSTGTINEQF